This section outlines one TCR beta chain sequence together with its context. Its antigen is undetermined. TCRdb's table, derived via immunoSEQ multiplex PCR, lists solely in-frame clones and lacks some. The repertoire holds 30,000 to 35,000 clones, with more than 60% as singletons. Germline V gene lookup returns CDR1 SGHNT and CDR2 YYREEE (reference sequence). CDR3 size: 15 residues. The V gene lost 1 base and the J gene lost 0 bases, with 10 bases spanning the gap. This specimen comes from a study of vaccination effects on CD4 cells after COVID-19. Study at large: At 16 days and at one week before vaccination, samples were given by two convalescent patients.

Antigen-specific CD4+ T cells expanded by the ViraFEST assay with viral peptide pools were then sequenced. Culturing for 9 to 10 days preceded CD4+ T cell isolation. PCR confirmed that the person was infected with SARS-CoV-2 between March and December 2020. Wells of around 2 million PBMC each were grown with 9.5 to 10 IU/ml IL-2 and about 9.6 ug/ml peptides. Study conclusions and caveats: Convalescents' post-vaccine spike-reactive clones were mainly new, vaccine-induced. Clones from infection and from vaccination both contracted markedly late after vaccination.

This sequence was found in a human donor who had a prior SARS-CoV-2 infection. The genes are TRBV5-4 and TRBJ1-2; D is possibly TRBD1 (5 bases). Specimen: CD4+ T cells from PBMCs cultured with a peptide pool, collected before COVID-19 vaccination. This CDR3 is CASSLLGDSNYGYTF. CDR3 DNA sequence: TGTGCCAGCAGCTTGTTAGGGGATTCTAACTATGGCTACACCTTC.